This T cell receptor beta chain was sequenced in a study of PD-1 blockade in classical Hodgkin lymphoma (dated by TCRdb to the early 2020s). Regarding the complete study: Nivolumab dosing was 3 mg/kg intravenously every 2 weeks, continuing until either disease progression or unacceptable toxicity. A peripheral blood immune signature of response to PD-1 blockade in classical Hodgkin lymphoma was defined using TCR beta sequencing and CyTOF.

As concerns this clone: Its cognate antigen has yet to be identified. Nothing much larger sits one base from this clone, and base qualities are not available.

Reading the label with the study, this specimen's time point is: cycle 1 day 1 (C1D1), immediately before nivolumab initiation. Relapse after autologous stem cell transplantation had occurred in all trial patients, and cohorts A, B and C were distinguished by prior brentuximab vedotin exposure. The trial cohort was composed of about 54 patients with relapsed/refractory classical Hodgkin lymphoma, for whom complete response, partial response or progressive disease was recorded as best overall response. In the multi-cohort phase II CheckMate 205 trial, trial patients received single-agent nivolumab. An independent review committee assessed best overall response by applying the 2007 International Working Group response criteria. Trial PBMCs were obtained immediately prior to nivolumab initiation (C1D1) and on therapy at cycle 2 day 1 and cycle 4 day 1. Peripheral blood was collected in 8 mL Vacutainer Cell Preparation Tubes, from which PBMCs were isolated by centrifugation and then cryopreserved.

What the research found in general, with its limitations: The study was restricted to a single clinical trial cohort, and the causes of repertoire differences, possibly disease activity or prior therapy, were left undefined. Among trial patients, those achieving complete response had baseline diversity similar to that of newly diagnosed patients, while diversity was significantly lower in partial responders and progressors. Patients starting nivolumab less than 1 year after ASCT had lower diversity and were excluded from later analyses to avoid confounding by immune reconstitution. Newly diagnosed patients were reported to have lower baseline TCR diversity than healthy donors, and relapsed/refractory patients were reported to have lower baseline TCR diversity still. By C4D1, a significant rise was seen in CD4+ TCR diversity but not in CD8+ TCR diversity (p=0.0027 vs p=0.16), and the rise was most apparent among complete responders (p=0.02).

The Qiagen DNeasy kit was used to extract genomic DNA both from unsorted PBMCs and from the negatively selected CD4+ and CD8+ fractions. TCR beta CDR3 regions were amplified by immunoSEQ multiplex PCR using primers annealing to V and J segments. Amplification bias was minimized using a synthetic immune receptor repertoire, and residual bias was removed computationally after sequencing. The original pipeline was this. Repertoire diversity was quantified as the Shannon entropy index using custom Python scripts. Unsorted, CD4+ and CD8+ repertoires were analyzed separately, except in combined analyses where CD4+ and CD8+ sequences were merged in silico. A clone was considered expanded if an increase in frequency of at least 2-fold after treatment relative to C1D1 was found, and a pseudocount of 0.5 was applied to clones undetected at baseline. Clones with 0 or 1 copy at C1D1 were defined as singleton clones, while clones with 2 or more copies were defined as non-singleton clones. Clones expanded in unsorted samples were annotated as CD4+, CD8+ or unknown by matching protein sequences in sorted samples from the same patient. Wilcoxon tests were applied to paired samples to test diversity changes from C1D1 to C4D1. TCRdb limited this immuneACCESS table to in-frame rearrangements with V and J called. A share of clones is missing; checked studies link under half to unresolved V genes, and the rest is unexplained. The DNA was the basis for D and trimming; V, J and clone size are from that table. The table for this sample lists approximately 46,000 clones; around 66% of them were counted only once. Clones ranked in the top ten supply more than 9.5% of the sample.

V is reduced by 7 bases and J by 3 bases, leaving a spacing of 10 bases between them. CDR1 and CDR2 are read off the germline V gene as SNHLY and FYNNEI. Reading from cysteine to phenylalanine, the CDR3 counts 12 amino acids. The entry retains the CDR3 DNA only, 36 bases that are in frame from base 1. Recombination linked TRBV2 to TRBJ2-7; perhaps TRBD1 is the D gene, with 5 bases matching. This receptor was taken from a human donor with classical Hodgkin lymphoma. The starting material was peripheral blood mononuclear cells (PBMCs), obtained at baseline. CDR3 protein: CASNRQNYEQYF. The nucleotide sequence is TGTGCCAGCAACCGACAGAACTACGAGCAGTACTTC.